The 9 T cell receptor beta chains presented below share a single source sample, sequenced in a study of cytomegalovirus exposure and HLA in healthy donors. The PCR ran on 60 Vbeta and 13 Jbeta primers. This table comes from immunoSEQ multiplex PCR, and its TCRdb copy is limited to in-frame clones, with some not included. This table has approximately 65,000 clones, 55% to 75% appearing once. The sequencing input was PBMCs. These receptors all come from a man aged 35-49 years in good health and CMV-seropositive.

The chain links TRBV6-5 to TRBJ2-7, with TRBD1 matching over 9 bases. The CDR3 is 16 amino acids. Trimming cost V 4 bases and J 5 bases; bases outside gene matches: 12. Germline CDR1 is MNHEY and CDR2 is SVGAGI. CDR3 protein: CASSSPRLQGAHEQYF. The CDR3 nucleotides are TGTGCCAGCAGTTCACCGCGTTTACAGGGGGCGCACGAGCAGTACTTC.

This clone occurred once. The rearrangement uses TRBV7-2 and TRBJ2-2, with 10 bases identical to TRBD2. CDR1 and CDR2 (germline): SGHTA, FQGNSA. This CDR3 comprises 16 residues. The V and J ends lost 5 bases and 6 bases, in that order; junction bases with no gene match: 9. This CDR3 is CASSRPSGGAPGELFF. CDR3 bases: TGTGCCAGCAGCCGCCCCAGCGGGGGGGCCCCCGGGGAGCTGTTTTTT.

Notes on this clone: One end of the junction varies from germline; a read error may be responsible. This chain joins TRBV30 and TRBJ2-7; TRBD1 agrees at 11 bases. The CDR3 runs to 12 residues. Germline V gene data show CDR1 as GTSNPN and CDR2 as SVGIG (reference sequence). This chain's CDR3 is CAWRTTGQGVFF. Here the CDR3 DNA reads TGTGCCTGGAGGACAACGGGACAGGGGGTCTTCTTC.

This clone was counted between two and nine times. The genes are TRBV5-1 and TRBJ1-1; a weak D match, TRBD1 (6 bases). The length of the CDR3 is 13 residues. In germline, CDR1 is SGHRS, CDR2 YFSETQ. The ends were cut back, 1 base at V and 6 bases at J, with 10 bases in the middle. The CDR3 coding sequence is TGCGCCAGCAGCTTGTCACAGGGAGCTGAAGCTTTCTTT. Its protein is CASSLSQGAEAFF.

The chain recombines TRBV7-3 with TRBJ2-1; 8 bases are a match to TRBD1. Germline CDR1 SGHTA, CDR2 FQGTGA. After removal of 5 bases from V and 9 bases from J, the junction contained 12 bases not matched to a gene. This CDR3 region has 15 residues. CDR3 in amino acids: CASSTPRQGAGEQFF. In nucleotides, the CDR3 is TGTGCCAGCAGCACACCCCGCCAGGGGGCGGGTGAGCAGTTCTTC.

This chain links TRBV20-1 with TRBJ2-3, with D possibly being TRBD2 (6 bases). This CDR3 has 11 residues. CDR1 DFQATT and CDR2 SNEGSKA come from the germline V gene (reference sequence). V was clipped by 3 bases and J by 6 bases, with 7 bases between them. The CDR3, as DNA: TGCAGTGCTAGCCTAGCGGATACGCAGTATTTT. Translation gives CSASLADTQYF.

V is TRBV12-5 and J is TRBJ2-1; 9 nucleotides agree with TRBD2. The CDR3 sequence is 16 residues long. The ends lost 6 bases at V and 3 bases at J; junction bases unmatched: 9. Per germline, CDR1 LGHNT and CDR2 FRNRAP. CDR3 loop: CASGNVASGNYNEQFF. The CDR3 coding sequence is TGTGCTAGTGGGAACGTGGCTAGCGGGAACTACAATGAGCAGTTCTTC.

The chain combines TRBV18 with TRBJ2-3, with D perhaps TRBD2 (5 bases). Trimming cost V 1 base and J 6 bases, with 14 bases left between them. The CDR3 runs 15 residues. Germline V lookup: CDR1 KGHSH, CDR2 LQKENI. CDR3 loop: CASSPQGGGRDTQYF. CDR3 DNA sequence: TGTGCCAGCTCACCACAAGGTGGAGGACGTGATACGCAGTATTTT.

This clone was counted between two and nine times. V is TRBV7-9 and J is TRBJ1-1; 8 positions match TRBD1. The trim removed 5 bases at V and 3 bases at J, leaving 8 bases unmatched. Germline assignment: CDR1 SEHNR and CDR2 FQNEAQ (reference sequence). This CDR3 is built from 15 residues. The CDR3 reads CASSAQGAGYTEAFF. CDR3 nucleotide sequence: TGTGCCAGCAGCGCCCAGGGGGCCGGCTACACTGAAGCTTTCTTT.